This paragraph reports one T cell receptor beta chain. Its antigen is currently unknown. The study used a library that attached unique molecular identifiers to individual cDNA molecules. TCRdb ran MiXCR on the 5' RACE reads and lists one entry per CDR3 protein. The sample shows tens of thousands of distinct CDR3 sequences, around 15% of them seen only once. From germline, CDR1 is ENHRY and CDR2 SYGVKD. Losses at the gene ends were 5 bases for V and 4 bases for J; bases not matched to a gene: 11. CDR3 size: 15 residues. The sample comes from a study of human T cells and chemical hapten exposure. Study details: Small discrepancies in pooled library volume mainly accounted for the varying TCR yields per sample. Study-level points and caveats: Sensitizing to DPC left TCRs with a frequency above 1 in 1000 unaltered.

The study extracted total RNA from unfractionated whole blood. V usage is TRBV10-3 and J usage is TRBJ2-7, with 7 positions matching TRBD1. This clonotype was sampled from a female donor in good health. CDR3 amino acids: CAISPRQGVTYEQYF. CDR3 nucleotide sequence: TGTGCCATCAGTCCCAGGCAGGGGGTCACGTACGAGCAGTACTTC.